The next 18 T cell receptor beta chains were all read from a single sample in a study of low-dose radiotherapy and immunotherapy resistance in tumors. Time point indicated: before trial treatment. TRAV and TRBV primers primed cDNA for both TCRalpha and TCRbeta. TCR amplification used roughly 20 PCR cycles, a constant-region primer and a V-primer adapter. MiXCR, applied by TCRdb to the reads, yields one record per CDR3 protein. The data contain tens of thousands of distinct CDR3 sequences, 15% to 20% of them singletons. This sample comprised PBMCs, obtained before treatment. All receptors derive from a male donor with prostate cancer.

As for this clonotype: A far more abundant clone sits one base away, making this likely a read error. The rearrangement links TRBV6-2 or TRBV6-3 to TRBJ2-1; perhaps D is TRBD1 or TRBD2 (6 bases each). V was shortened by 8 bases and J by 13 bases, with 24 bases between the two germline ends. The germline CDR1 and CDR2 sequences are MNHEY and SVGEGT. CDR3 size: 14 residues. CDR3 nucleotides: TGTGCCAGCGCCAGACCGGGGGCCCAAGAGACCCAGTTCTTC. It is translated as CASARPGAQETQFF.

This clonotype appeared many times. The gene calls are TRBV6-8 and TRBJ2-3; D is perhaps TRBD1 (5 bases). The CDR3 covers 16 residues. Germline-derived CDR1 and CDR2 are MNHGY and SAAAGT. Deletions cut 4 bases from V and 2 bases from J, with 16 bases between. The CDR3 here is CASSLDLRQITDTQYF. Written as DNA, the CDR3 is TGTGCCAGCAGTTTAGACCTGCGACAGATCACAGATACGCAGTATTTT.

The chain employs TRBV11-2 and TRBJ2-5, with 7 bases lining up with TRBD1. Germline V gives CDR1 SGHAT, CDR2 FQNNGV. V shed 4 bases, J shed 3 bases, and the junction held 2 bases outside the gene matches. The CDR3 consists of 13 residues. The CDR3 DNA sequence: TGTGCCAGCAGCTGGGGACAGAAAGAGACCCAGTACTTC. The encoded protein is CASSWGQKETQYF.

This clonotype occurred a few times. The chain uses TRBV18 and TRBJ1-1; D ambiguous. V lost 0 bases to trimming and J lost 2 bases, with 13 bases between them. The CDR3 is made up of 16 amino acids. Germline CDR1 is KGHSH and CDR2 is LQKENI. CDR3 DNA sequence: TGTGCCAGCTCACCACCGATGGGTGGTACTAACACTGAAGCTTTCTTT. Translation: CASSPPMGGTNTEAFF.

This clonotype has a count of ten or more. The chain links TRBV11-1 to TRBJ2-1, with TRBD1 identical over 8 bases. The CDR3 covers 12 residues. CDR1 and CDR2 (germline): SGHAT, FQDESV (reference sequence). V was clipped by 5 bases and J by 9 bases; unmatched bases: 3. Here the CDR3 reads CASSPQGVEQFF. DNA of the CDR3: TGTGCCAGCAGCCCACAGGGGGTTGAGCAGTTCTTC.

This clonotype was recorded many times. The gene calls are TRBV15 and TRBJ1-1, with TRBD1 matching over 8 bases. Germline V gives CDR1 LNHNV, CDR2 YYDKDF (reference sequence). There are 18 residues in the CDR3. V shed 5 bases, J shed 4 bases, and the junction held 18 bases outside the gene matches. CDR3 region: CATSARTGRGGVRTEAFF. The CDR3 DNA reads TGTGCCACCAGCGCCCGGACAGGGAGAGGAGGAGTACGCACTGAAGCTTTCTTT.

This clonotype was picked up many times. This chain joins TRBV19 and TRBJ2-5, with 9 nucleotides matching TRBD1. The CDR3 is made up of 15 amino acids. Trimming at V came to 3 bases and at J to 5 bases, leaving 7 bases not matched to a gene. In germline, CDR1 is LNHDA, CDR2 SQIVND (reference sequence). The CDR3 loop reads CASSIQQGAVETQYF. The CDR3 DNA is TGTGCCAGTAGTATTCAACAGGGGGCTGTGGAGACCCAGTACTTC.

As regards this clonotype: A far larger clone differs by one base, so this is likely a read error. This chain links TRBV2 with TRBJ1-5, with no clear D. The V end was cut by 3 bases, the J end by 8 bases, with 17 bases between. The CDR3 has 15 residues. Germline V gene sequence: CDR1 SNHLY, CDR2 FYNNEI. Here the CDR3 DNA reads TGTGCCAGCAGTGATTCTACATGGAAAATCAAGCCCCAGCATTTT. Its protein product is CASSDSTWKIKPQHF.

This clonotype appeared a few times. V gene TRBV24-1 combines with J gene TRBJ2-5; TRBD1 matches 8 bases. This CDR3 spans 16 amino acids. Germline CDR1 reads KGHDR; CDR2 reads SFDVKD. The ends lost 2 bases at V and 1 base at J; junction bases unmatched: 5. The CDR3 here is CATSDSRTGSQETQYF. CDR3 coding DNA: TGTGCCACCAGTGATTCGAGGACAGGGTCCCAAGAGACCCAGTACTTC.

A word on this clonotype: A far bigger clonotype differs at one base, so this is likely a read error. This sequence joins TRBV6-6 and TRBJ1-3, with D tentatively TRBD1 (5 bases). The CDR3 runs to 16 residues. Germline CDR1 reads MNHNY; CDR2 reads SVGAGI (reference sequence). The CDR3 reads CASNPGRTNSGNTIFF. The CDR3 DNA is TGTGCCAGCAACCCGGGACGCACAAACTCTGGAAACACCATATTTTTT.

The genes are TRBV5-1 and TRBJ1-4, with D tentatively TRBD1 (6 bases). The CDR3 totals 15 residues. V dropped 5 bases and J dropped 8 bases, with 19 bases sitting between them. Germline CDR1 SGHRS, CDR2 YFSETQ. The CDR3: CASSPGGGGDEKLFF. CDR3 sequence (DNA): TGCGCCAGCAGTCCCGGGGGGGGGGGCGACGAAAAACTGTTTTTT.

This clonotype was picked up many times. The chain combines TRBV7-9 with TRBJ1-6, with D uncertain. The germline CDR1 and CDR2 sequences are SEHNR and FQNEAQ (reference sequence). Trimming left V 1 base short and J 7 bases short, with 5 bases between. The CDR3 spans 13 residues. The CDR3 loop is CASSLDLNSPLHF. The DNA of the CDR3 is TGTGCCAGCAGCTTAGACCTGAATTCACCCCTCCACTTT. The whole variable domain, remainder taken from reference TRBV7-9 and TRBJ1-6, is DTGVSQNPRHKITKRGQNVTFRCDPISEHNRLYWYRQTLGQGPEFLTYFQNEAQLEKSRLLSDRFSAERPKGSFSTLEIQRTEQGDSAMYLCASSLDLNSPLHFGNGTRLTVT.

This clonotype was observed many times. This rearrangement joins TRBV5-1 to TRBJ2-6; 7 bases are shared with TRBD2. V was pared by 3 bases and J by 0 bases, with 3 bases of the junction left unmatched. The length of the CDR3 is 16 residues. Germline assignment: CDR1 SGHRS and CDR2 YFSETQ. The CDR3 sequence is CASSSGRSSGANVLTF. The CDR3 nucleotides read TGCGCCAGCAGCTCCGGGAGGAGCTCTGGGGCCAACGTCCTGACTTTC. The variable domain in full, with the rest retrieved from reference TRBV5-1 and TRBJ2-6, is KAGVTQTPRYLIKTRGQQVTLSCSPISGHRSVSWYQQTPGQGLQFLFEYFSETQRNKGNFPGRFSGRQFSNSRSEMNVSTLELGDSALYLCASSSGRSSGANVLTFGAGSRLTVL.

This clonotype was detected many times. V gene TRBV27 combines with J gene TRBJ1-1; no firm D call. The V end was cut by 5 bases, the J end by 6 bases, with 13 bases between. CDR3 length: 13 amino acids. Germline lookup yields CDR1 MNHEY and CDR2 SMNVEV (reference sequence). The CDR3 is CASSLRTPSEAFF. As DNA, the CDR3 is TGTGCCAGCAGTCTAAGGACGCCCTCTGAAGCTTTCTTT.

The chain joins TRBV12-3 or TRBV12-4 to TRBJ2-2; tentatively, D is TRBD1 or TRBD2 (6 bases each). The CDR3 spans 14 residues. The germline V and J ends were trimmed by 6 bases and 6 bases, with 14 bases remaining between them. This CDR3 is CASRGASEAGELFF. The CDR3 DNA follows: TGTGCCAGCAGGGGGGCTAGCGAAGCCGGGGAGCTGTTTTTT.

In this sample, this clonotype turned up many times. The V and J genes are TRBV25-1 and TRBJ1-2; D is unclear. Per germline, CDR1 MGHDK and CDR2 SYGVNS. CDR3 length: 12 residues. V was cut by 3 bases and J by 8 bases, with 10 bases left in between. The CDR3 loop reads CASSDEGYGYTF. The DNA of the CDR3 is TGTGCCAGCAGTGATGAGGGTTACGGCTACACCTTC.

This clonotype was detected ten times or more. The CDR3 loop is CSVMGAGGLSYEQYF. Written as DNA, the CDR3 is TGCAGTGTAATGGGCGCGGGGGGCCTATCCTACGAGCAGTACTTC. The chain recombines TRBV20-1 with TRBJ2-7, with 8 bases that match TRBD2. The germline V gene encodes CDR1 DFQATT and CDR2 SNEGSKA (reference sequence). The junction had 12 bases not matched to a gene; V was cut back by 7 bases and J by 1 base. The CDR3 covers 15 residues.

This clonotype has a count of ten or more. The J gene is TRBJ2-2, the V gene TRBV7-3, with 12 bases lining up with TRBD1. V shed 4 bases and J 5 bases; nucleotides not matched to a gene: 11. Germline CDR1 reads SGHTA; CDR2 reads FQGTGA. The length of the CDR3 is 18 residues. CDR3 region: CASSSGTGGVMGTGELFF. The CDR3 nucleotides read TGTGCCAGCAGCTCTGGGACAGGGGGCGTAATGGGAACCGGGGAGCTGTTTTTT.